This entry is about one T cell receptor (beta chain). Single viable CD3+CD4+CD8-CD45RO+ cells were sorted as the memory CD4+ T cells. Serum IgG to CMV pp150, pp28, p38 and p52 defined serostatus. This sample is drawn from a study of memory CD4+ T cells and cytomegalovirus serostatus. Authors' data handling: Out-of-frame sequences were removed, leaving around 2,000,000 distinct TCRbeta sequences. Data came from immunoSEQ multiplex PCR; TCRdb stores just in-frame clones and leaves some out. V and J calls plus clone size are reproduced from that table; the DNA served to infer D and trimming. The profile covers tens of thousands of clones, with about 74% appearing a single time and 0.88% taken by the ten largest. V lost 7 bases, J lost 6 bases, and 16 bases lay in between. CDR1 is SQVTM, CDR2 ANQGSEA, per germline. The CDR3 spans 13 residues.

The chain carries TRBV29-1 and TRBJ1-3, with D perhaps matching TRBD1 (6 bases). The source is an adult in good health and CMV-seronegative. The sequencing sample was made of memory CD4+ T cells from blood. The CDR3 here is CSGHTTGPNTIYF. Written as DNA, the CDR3 is TGCAGCGGCCACACGACAGGACCAAACACCATATATTTT.